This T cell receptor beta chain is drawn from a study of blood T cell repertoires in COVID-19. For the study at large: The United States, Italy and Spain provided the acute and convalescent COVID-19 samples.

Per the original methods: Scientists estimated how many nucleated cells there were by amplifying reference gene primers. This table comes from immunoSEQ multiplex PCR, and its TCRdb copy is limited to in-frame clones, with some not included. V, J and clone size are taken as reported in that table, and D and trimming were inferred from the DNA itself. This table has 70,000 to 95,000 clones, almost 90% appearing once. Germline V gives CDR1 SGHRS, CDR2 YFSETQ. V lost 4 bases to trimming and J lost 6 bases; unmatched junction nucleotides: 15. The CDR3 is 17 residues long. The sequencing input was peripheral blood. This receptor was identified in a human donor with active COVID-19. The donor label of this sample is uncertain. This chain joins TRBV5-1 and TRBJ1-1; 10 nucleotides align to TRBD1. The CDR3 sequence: CASSPEVVGQGLSEAFF. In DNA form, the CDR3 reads TGCGCCAGCAGCCCTGAGGTTGTGGGACAGGGGCTCTCTGAAGCTTTCTTT.